The clone carrying this T cell receptor (beta chain) was found a few times. The antigen remains unidentified. This entry is derived from a study of T-cell memory formation after mild COVID-19. One entry per CDR3 protein results from TCRdb running MiXCR on the 5' RACE reads. This table holds fewer than 300,000 distinct CDR3 sequences, roughly 18% found once. Findings and caveats of the study: Certain responding clones were present in pre-infection memory, suggesting participation of cross-reactive memory. Of the contracting clones, CD4+ ones lay mainly in CM and EM, and CD8+ ones in EMRA.

The V and J ends lost 0 bases and 0 bases respectively, with 8 bases between them. The CDR3 runs to 15 residues. Germline CDR1 is ENHRY and CDR2 is SYGVKD. The material sequenced was PBMCs or a T cell subset sorted from them (not recorded which). The clonotype originates from a man between 18 and 29 years old who had mild COVID-19 (a few samples of this study predate the infection). Cell type and time point are not known. The chain combines TRBV10-3 with TRBJ2-5, with unresolved D. In nucleotides, the CDR3 is TGTGCCATCAGTGAGTCGGCACCAAACCAAGAGACCCAGTACTTC. Its translation is CAISESAPNQETQYF.